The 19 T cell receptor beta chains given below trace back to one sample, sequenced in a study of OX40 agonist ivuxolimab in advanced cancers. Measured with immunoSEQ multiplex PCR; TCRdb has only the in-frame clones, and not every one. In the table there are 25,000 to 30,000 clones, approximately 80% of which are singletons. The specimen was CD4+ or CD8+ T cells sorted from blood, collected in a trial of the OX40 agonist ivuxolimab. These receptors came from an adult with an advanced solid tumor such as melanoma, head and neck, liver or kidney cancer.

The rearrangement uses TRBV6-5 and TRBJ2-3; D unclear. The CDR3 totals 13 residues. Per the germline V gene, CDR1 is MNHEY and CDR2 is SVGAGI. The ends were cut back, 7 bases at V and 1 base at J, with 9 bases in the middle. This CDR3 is CASIPPGTDTQYF. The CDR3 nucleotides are TGTGCCAGCATCCCCCCTGGCACAGATACGCAGTATTTT.

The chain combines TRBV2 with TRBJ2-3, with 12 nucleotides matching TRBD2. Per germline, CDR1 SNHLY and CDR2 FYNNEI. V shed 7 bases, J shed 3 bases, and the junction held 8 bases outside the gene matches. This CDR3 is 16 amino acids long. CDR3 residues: CASTPLTSGGTDTQYF. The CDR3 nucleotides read TGTGCCAGCACCCCCCTCACTAGCGGGGGGACAGATACGCAGTATTTT.

In nucleotides, the CDR3 is TGTGCCAGCAGCCCCGGAGGGGTATTAGGCTACACCTTC. Protein sequence: CASSPGGVLGYTF. The chain carries TRBV11-2 and TRBJ1-2; D may be TRBD1 (5 bases). The ends were cut back, 5 bases at V and 8 bases at J, with 15 bases in the middle. Per the germline V gene, CDR1 is SGHAT and CDR2 is FQNNGV. This CDR3 is built from 13 residues. The whole variable domain, remainder taken from reference TRBV11-2 and TRBJ1-2, is EAGVAQSPRYKIIEKRQSVAFWCNPISGHATLYWYQQILGQGPKLLIQFQNNGVVDDSQLPKDRFSAERLKGVDSTLKIQPAKLEDSAVYLCASSPGGVLGYTFGSGTRLTVV.

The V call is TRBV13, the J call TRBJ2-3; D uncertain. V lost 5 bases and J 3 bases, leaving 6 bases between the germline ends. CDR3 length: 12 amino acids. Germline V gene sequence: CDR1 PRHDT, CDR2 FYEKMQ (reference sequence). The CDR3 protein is CASSAGTDTQYF. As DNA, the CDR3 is TGTGCCAGCAGCGCCGGGACAGATACGCAGTATTTT.

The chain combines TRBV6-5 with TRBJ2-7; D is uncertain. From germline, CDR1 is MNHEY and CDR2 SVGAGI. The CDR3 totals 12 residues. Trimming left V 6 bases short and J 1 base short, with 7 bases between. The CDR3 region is CASSHGSYEQYF. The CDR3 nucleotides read TGTGCCAGCAGCCATGGGTCCTACGAGCAGTACTTC.

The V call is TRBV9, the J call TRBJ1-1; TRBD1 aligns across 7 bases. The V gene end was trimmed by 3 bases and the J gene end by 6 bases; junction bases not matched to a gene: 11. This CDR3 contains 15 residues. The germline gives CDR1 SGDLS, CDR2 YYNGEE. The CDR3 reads CASSAGGRGLSEAFF. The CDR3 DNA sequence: TGTGCCAGCAGCGCTGGCGGGAGGGGGCTTTCTGAAGCTTTCTTT. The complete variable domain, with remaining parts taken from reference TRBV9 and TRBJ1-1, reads DSGVTQTPKHLITATGQRVTLRCSPRSGDLSVYWYQQSLDQGLQFLIQYYNGEERAKGNILERFSAQQFPDLHSELNLSSLELGDSALYFCASSAGGRGLSEAFFGQGTRLTVV.

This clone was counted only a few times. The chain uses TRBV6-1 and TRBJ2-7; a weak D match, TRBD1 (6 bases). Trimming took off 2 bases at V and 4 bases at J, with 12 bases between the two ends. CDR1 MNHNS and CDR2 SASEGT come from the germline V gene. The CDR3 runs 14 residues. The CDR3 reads CASSEFTGWYEQYF. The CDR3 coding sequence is TGTGCCAGCAGTGAATTCACAGGGTGGTACGAGCAGTACTTC.

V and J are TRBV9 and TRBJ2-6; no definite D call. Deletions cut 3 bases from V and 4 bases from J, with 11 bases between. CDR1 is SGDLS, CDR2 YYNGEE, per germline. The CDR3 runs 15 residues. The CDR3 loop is CASSGPRAGANVLTF. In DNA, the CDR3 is TGTGCCAGCAGCGGACCCCGGGCAGGGGCCAACGTCCTGACTTTC.

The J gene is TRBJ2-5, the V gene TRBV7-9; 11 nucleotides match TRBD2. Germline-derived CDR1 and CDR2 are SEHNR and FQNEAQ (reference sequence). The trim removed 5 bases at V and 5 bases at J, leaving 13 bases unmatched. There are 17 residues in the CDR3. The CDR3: CASSLTPLAGVGETQYF. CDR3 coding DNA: TGTGCCAGCAGCCTTACCCCACTAGCGGGGGTAGGGGAGACCCAGTACTTC.

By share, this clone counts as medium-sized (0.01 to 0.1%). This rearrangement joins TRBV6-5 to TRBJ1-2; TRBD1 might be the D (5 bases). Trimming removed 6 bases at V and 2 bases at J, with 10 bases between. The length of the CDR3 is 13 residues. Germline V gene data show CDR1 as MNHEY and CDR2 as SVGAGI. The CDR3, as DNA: TGTGCCAGCAGACGGGACGGCAACTATGGCTACACCTTC. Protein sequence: CASRRDGNYGYTF.

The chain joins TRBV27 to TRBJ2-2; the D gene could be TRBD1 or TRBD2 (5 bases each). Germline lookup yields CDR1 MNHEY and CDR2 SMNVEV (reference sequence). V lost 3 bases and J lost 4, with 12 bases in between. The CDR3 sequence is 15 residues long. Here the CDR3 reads CASSLWDVGTGELFF. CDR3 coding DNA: TGTGCCAGCAGTTTGTGGGACGTAGGCACCGGGGAGCTGTTTTTT.

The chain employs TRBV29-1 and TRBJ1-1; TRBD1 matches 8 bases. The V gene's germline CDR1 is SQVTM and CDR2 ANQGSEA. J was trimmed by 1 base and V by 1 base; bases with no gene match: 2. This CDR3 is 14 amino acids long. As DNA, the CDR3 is TGCAGCGTTGAAGGGGACAGGAGGAACACTGAAGCTTTCTTT. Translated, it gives CSVEGDRRNTEAFF.

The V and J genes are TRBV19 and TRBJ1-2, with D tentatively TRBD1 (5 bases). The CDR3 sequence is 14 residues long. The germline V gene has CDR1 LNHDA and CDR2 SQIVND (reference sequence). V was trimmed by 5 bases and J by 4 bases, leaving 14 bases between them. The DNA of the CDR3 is TGTGCCAGTAGTCAGCAGGGTGTGACCTATGGCTACACCTTC. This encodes CASSQQGVTYGYTF.

The CDR3 nucleotides are TGTGCCAGCAGCTTCAGCAATTCACCCCTCCACTTT. It specifies CASSFSNSPLHF. V is TRBV5-4 and J is TRBJ1-6; D unclear. The germline gives CDR1 SGHNT, CDR2 YYREEE (reference sequence). V shed 2 bases and J shed 7 bases, with 4 bases lying between them. This CDR3 comprises 12 residues.

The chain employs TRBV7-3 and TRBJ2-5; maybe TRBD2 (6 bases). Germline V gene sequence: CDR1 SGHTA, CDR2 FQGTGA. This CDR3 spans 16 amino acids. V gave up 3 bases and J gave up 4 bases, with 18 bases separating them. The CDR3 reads CASSLATGTPGETQYF. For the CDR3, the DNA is TGTGCCAGCAGCTTGGCGACGGGGACTCCGGGAGAGACCCAGTACTTC. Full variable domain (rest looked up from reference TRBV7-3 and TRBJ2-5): GAGVSQTPSNKVTEKGKYVELRCDPISGHTALYWYRQSLGQGPEFLIYFQGTGAADDSGLPNDRFFAVRPEGSVSTLKIQRTERGDSAVYLCASSLATGTPGETQYFGPGTRLLVL.

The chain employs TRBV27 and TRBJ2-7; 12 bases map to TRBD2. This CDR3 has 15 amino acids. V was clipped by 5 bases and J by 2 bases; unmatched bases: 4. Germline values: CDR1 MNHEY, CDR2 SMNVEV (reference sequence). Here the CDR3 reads CASSPLAGGPYEQYF. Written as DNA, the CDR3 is TGTGCCAGCAGTCCTCTAGCGGGGGGGCCCTACGAGCAGTACTTC.

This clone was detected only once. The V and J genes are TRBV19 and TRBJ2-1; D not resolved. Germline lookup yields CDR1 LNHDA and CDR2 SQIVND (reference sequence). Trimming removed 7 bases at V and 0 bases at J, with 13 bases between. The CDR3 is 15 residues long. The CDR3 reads CASTVTSSSYNEQFF. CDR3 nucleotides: TGTGCCAGTACTGTAACCTCGAGCTCCTACAATGAGCAGTTCTTC.

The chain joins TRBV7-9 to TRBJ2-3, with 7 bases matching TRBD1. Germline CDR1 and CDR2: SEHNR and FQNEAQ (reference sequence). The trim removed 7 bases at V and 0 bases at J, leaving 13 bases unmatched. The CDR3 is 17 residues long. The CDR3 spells CASTYGMDRHSTDTQYF. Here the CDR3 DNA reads TGTGCCAGCACATACGGAATGGACAGGCATAGCACAGATACGCAGTATTTT.

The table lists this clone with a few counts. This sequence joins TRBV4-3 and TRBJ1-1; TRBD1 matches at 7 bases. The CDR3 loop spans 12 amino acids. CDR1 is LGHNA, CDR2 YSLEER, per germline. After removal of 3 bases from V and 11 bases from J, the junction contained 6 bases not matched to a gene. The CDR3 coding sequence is TGCGCCAGCAGCCAGGGACAGAGTGTGGCTTTCTTT. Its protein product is CASSQGQSVAFF.